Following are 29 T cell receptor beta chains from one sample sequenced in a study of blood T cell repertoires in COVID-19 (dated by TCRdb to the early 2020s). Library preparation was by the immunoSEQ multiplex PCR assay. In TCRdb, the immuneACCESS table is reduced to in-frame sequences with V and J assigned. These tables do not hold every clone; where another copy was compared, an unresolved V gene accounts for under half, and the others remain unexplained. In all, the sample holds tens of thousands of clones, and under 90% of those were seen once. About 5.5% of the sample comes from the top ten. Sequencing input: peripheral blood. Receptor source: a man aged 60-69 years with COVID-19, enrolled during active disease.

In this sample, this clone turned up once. This CDR3 is CASSLAGQRSYEQYF. As DNA, the CDR3 is TGTGCCAGCAGCTTAGCGGGACAAAGATCCTACGAGCAGTACTTC. This chain links TRBV7-8 with TRBJ2-7, with D maybe TRBD1 (6 bases). Germline CDR1 and CDR2: SGHVS and FQNEAQ. The ends were cut back, 0 bases at V and 1 base at J, with 10 bases in the middle. The CDR3 is 15 residues long.

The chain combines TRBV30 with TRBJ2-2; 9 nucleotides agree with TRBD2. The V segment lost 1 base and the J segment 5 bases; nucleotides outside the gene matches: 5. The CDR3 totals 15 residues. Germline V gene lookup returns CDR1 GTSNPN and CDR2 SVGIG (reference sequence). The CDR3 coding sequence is TGTGCCTGGAGTGGGGTAGCGGGAGAAACCGGGGAGCTGTTTTTT. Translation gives CAWSGVAGETGELFF. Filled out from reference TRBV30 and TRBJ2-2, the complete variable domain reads SQTIHQWPATLVQPVGSPLSLECTVEGTSNPNLYWYRQAAGRGLQLLFYSVGIGQISSEVPQNLSASRPQDRQFILSSKKLLLSDSGFYLCAWSGVAGETGELFFGEGSRLTVL.

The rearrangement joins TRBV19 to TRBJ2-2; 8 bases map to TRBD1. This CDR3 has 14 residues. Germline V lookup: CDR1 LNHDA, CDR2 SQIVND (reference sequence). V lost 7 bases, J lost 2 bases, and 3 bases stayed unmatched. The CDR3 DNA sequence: TGTGCCAGTATCAGGGGGCGCAACACCGGGGAGCTGTTTTTT. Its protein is CASIRGRNTGELFF.

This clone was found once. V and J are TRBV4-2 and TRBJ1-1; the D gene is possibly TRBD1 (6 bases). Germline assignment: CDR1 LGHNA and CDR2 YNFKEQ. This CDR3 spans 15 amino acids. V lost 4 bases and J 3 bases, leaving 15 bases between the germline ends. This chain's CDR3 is CASSRLGEGDTEAFF. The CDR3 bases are TGTGCCAGCAGCCGGCTCGGGGAGGGGGACACTGAAGCTTTCTTT.

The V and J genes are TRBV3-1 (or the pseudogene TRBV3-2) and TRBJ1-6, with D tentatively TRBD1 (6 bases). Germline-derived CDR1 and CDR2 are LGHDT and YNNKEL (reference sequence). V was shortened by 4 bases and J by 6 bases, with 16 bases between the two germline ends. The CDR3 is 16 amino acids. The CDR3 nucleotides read TGTGCCAGCAGCCTACGACAGGTATGGGGTAATTCACCCCTCCACTTT. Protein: CASSLRQVWGNSPLHF.

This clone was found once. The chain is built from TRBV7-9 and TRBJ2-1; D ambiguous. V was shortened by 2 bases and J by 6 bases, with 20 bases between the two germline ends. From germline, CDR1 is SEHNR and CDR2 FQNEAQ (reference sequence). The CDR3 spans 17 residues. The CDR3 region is CASSLNIGSPTGNEQFF. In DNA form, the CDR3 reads TGTGCCAGCAGCTTAAACATCGGCTCCCCAACGGGCAATGAGCAGTTCTTC.

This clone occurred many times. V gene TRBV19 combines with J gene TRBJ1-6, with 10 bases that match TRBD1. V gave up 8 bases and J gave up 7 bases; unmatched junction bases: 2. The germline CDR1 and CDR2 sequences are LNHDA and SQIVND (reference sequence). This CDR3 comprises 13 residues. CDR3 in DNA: TGTGCCAGTGGACAGGGGGTGAATTCACCCCTCCACTTT. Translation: CASGQGVNSPLHF.

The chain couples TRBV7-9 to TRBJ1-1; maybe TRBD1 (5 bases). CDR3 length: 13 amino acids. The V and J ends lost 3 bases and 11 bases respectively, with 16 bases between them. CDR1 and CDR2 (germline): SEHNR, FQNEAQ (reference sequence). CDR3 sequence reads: CASSFSQAAGAFF. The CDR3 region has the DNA TGTGCCAGCAGCTTTTCACAGGCAGCTGGGGCTTTCTTT.

The CDR3, as DNA: TGTGCCAGCAGCCCTGGACAGGGTCGCACTGAAGCTTTCTTT. This translates into CASSPGQGRTEAFF. The chain carries TRBV5-4 and TRBJ1-1; 8 bases are a match to TRBD1. The CDR3 sequence is 14 residues long. Germline V gene data show CDR1 as SGHNT and CDR2 as YYREEE (reference sequence). The J segment lost 4 bases and the V segment lost 4 bases, leaving 6 bases of the junction unmatched.

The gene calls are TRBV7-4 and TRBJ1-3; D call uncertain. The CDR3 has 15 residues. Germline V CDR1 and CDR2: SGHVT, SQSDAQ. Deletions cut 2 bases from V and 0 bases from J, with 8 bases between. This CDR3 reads CASSLLQSSGNTIYF. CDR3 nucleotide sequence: TGTGCCAGCAGCTTATTACAGAGCTCTGGAAACACCATATATTTT.

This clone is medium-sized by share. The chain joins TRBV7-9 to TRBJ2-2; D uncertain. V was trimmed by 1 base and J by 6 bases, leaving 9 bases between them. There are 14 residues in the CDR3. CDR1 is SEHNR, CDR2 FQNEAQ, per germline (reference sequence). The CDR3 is CASSLGLVAGELFF. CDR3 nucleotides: TGTGCCAGCAGCTTAGGTCTGGTAGCCGGGGAGCTGTTTTTT.

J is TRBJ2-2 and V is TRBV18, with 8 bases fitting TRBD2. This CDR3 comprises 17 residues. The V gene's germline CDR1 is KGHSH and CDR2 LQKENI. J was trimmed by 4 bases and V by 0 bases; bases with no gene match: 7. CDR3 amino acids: CASSPPSGLAVTGELFF. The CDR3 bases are TGTGCCAGCTCACCACCGAGTGGACTAGCAGTCACCGGGGAGCTGTTTTTT.

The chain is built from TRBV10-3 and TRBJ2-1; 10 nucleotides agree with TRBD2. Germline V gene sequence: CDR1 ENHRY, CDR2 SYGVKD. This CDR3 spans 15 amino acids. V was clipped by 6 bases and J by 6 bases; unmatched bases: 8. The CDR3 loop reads CAIRIGLAALNEQFF. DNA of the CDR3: TGTGCCATCAGGATTGGACTAGCGGCACTCAATGAGCAGTTCTTC.

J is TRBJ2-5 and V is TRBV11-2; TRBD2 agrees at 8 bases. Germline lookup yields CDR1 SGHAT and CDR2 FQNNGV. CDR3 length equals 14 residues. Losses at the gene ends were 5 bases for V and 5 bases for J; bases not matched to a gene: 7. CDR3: CASSRQASGETQYF. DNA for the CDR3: TGTGCCAGCAGCCGCCAGGCTAGCGGGGAGACCCAGTACTTC.

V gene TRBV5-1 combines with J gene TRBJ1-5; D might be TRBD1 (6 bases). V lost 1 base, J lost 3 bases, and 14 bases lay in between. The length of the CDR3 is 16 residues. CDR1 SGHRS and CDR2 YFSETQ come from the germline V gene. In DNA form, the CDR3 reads TGCGCCAGCAGCTTGTCCCCAACAGGGAACAATCAGCCCCAGCATTTT. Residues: CASSLSPTGNNQPQHF.

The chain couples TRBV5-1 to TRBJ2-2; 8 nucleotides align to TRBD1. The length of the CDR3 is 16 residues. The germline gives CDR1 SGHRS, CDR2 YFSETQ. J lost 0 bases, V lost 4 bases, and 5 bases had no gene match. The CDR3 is CASSPRTGTNTGELFF. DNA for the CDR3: TGCGCCAGCAGCCCCCGGACAGGGACGAACACCGGGGAGCTGTTTTTT.

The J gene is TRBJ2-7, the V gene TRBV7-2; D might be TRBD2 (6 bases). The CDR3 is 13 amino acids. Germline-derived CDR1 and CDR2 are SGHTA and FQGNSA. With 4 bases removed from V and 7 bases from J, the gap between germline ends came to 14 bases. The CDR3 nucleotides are TGTGCCAGCAGCTATCCGGGACGGGGGGAGCAGTACTTC. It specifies CASSYPGRGEQYF.

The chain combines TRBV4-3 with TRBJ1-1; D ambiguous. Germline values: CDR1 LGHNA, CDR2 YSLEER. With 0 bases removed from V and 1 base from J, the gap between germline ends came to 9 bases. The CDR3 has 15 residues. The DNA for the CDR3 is TGCGCCAGCAGCCAAGATGCCCGAGGGAACACTGAAGCTTTCTTT. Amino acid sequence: CASSQDARGNTEAFF.

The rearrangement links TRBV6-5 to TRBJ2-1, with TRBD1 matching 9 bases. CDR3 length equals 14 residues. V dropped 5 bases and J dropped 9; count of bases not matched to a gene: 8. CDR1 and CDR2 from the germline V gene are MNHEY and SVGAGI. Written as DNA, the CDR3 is TGTGCCAGCAGTCTCCGGGACAGGGACAGTGAGCAGTTCTTC. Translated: CASSLRDRDSEQFF.

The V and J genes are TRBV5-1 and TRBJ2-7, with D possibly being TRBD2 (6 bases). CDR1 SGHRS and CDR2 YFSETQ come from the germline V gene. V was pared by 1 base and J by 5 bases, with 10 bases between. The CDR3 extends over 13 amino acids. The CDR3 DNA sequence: TGCGCCAGCAGCTTGTGGGGAGGTGACGAGCAGTACTTC. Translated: CASSLWGGDEQYF.

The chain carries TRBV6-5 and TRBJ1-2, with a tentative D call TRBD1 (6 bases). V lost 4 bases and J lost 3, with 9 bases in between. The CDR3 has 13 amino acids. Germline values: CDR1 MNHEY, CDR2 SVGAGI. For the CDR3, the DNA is TGTGCCAGCAGTTGGGACAACGACTATGGCTACACCTTC. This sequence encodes CASSWDNDYGYTF.

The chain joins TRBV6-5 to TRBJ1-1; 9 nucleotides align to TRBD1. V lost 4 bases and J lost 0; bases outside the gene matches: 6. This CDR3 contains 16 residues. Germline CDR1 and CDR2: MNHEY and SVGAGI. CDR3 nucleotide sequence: TGTGCCAGCAGTTTCAAACAGGGGGCAGTGAACACTGAAGCTTTCTTT. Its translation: CASSFKQGAVNTEAFF.

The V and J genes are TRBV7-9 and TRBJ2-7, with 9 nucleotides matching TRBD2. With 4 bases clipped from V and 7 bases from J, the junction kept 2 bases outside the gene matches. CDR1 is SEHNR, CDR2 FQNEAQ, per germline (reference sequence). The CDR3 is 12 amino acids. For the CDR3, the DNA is TGTGCCAGCAGCTCGGGACTAGCTGAGCAGTACTTC. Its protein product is CASSSGLAEQYF.

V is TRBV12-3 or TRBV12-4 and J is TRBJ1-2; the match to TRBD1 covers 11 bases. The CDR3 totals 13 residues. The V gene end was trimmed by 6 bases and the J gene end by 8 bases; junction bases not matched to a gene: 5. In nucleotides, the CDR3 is TGTGCCAGCAGGCTTAGGACAGGGGGCGGCTACACCTTC. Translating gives CASRLRTGGGYTF.

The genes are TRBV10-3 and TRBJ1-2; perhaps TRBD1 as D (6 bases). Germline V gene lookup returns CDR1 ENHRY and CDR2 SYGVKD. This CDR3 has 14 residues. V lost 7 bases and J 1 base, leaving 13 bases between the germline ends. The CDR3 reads CAINSADSNYGYTF. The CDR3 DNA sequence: TGTGCCATCAACTCTGCGGACAGTAACTATGGCTACACCTTC.

CDR3: CASSDRSGLAARRSTDTQYF. In nucleotides, the CDR3 is TGTGCCAGTAGTGATCGATCCGGACTAGCGGCTAGGAGGTCCACAGATACGCAGTATTTT. V is TRBV19 and J is TRBJ2-3, with 10 positions matching TRBD2. The length of the CDR3 is 20 residues. After removal of 5 bases from V and 2 bases from J, the junction contained 19 bases not matched to a gene. Germline values: CDR1 LNHDA, CDR2 SQIVND (reference sequence).

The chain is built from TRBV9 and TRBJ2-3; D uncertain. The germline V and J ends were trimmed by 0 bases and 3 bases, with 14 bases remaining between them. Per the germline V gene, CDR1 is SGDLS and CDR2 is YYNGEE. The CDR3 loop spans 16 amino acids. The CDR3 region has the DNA TGTGCCAGCAGCGTAGGCACGAGAGTCTGGACAGATACGCAGTATTTT. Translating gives CASSVGTRVWTDTQYF. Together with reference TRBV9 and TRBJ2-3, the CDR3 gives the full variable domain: DSGVTQTPKHLITATGQRVTLRCSPRSGDLSVYWYQQSLDQGLQFLIQYYNGEERAKGNILERFSAQQFPDLHSELNLSSLELGDSALYFCASSVGTRVWTDTQYFGPGTRLTVL.

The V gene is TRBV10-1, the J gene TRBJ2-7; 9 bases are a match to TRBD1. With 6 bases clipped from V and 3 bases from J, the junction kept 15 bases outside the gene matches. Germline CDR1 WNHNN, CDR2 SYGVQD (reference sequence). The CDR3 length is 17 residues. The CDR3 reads CASRLARDRDILYEQYF. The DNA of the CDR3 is TGCGCCAGCAGACTCGCCCGGGACAGGGATATTCTCTACGAGCAGTACTTC.

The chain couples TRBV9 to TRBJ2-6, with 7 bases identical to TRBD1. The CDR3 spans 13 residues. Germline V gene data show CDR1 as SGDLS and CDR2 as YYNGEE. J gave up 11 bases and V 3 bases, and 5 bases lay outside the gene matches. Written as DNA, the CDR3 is TGTGCCAGCAGCGCCGGACAGGAGTACGTCCTGACTTTC. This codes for CASSAGQEYVLTF.